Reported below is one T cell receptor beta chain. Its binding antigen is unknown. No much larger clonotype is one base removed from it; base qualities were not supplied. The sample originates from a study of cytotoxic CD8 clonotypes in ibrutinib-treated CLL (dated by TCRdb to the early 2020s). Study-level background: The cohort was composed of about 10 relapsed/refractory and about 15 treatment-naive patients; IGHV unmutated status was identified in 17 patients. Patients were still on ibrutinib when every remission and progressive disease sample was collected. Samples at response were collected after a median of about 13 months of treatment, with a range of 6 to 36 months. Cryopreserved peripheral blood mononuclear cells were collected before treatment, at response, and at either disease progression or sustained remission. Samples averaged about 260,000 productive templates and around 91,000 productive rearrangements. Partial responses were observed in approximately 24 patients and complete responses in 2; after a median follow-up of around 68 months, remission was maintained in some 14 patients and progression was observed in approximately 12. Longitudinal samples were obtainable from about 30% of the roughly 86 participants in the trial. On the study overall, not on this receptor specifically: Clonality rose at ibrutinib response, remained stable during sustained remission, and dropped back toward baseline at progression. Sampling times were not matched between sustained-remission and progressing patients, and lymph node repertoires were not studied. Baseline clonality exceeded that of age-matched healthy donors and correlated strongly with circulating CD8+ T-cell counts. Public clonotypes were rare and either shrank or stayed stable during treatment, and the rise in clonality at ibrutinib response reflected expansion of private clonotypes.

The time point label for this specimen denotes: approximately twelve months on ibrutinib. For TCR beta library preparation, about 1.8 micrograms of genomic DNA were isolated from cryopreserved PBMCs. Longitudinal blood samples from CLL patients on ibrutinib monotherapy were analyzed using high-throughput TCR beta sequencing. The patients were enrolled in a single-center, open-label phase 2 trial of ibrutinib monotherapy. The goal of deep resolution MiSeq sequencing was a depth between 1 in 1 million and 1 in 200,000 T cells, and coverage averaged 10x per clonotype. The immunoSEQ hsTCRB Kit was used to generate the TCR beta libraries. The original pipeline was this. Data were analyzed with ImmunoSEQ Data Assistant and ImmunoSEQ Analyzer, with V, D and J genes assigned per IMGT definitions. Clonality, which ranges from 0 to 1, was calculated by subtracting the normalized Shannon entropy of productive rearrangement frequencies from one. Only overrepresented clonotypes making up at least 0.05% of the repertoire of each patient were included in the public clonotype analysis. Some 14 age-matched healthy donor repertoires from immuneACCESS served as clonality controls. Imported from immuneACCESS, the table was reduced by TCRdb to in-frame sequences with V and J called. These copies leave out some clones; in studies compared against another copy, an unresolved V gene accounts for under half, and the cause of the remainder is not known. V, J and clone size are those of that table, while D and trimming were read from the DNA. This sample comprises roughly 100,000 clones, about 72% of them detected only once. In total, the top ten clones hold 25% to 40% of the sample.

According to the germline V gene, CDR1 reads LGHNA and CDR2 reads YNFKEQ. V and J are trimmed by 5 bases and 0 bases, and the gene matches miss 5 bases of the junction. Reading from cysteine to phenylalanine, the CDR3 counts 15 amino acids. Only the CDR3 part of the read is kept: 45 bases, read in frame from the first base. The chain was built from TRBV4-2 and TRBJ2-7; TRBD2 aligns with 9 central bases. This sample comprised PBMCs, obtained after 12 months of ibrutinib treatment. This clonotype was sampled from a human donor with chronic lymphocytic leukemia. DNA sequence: TGTGCCAGCAGCGGTTCTAGCGGGGCCTCCTACGAGCAGTACTTC. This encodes CASSGSSGASYEQYF.